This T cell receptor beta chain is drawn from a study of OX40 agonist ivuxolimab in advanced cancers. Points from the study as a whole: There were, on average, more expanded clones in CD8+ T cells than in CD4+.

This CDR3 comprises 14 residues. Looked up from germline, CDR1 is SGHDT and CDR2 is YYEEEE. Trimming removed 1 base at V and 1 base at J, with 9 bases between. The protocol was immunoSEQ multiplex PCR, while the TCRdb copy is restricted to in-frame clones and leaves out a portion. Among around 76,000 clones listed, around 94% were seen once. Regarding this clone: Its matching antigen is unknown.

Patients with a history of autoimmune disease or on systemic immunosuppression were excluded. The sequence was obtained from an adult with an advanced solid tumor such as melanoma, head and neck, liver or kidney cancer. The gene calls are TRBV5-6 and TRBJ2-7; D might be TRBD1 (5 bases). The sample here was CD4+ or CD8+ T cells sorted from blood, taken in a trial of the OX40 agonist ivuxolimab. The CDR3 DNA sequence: TGTGCCAGCAGCTTGATAGACAGATCCTACGAGCAGTACTTC. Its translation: CASSLIDRSYEQYF.